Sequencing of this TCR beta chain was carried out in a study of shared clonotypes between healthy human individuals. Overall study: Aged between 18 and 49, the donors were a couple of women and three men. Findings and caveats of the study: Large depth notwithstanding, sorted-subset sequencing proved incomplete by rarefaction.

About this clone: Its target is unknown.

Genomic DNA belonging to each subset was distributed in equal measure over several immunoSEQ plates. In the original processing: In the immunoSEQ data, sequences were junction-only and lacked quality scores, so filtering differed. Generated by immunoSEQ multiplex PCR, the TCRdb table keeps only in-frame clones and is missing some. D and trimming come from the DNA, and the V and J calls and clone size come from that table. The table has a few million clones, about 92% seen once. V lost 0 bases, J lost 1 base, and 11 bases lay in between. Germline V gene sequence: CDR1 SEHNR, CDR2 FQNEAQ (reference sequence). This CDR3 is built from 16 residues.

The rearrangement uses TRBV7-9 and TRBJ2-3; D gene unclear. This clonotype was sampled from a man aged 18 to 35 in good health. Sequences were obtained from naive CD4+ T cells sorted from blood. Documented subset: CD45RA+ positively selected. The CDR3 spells CASSLAELVGTDTQYF. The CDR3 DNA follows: TGTGCCAGCAGCTTAGCGGAGCTAGTTGGCACAGATACGCAGTATTTT.